This T cell receptor beta chain was obtained from a study of early T cells in non-severe SARS-CoV-2 infection. Study-wide background: Sequencing of bulk RNA from unsorted whole blood was done, without chain pairing.

Study results and limitations: VDJdb-based annotation leaned toward anti-spike CD8 responses and missed private and CD4 specificities.

Of note for this clonotype: The antigen remains unidentified.

CDR3 length: 15 amino acids. After removal of 4 bases from V and 3 bases from J, the junction contained 9 bases not matched to a gene. Germline V gene sequence: CDR1 SGHRS, CDR2 YFSETQ. cDNA molecules, individually, were tagged with unique molecular identifiers. TCRdb re-called the 5' RACE reads through MiXCR, storing one row per CDR3 protein. There are about 61,000 distinct CDR3 sequences in the sample; about 12% occur only once, and about 1% lies in the top ten. The receptor was derived from an adult who was a healthcare worker with PCR-confirmed SARS-CoV-2 infection or an uninfected control (not recorded which). The donor label of this sample is uncertain. V gene TRBV5-1 combines with J gene TRBJ1-2, with 7 nucleotides matching TRBD1. The specimen was whole blood, collected at baseline. Here the CDR3 DNA reads TGCGCCAGCAGCGGGGGACAGCCGTTACACTATGGCTACACCTTC. This sequence encodes CASSGGQPLHYGYTF.